This is a list of T cell receptor beta chains from one sample in a study of cytomegalovirus exposure and HLA in healthy donors. Method: immunoSEQ multiplex PCR; TCRdb's copy keeps in-frame clones and lacks some. The sample totals roughly 62,000 clones. Material: PBMCs. The origin of the receptors is a woman aged 18-29 years in good health and CMV-seronegative. Both conserved end residues are part of each CDR3. A D gene is named only where the DNA matches it firmly.

d_call	v_call	j_call	cdr3_aa
NA	TRBV20-1	TRBJ2-3	CSARDLDTQYF
NA	TRBV4-2	TRBJ1-5	CASSQVGGGQPQHF
NA	TRBV5-1	TRBJ1-2	CASSLGHPGRYGYTF
TRBD2	TRBV29-1	TRBJ2-7	CSISGGNSYEQYF
TRBD2	TRBV6-5	TRBJ2-5	CASSLPGGETQYF
NA	TRBV7-9	TRBJ1-1	CASSRWSTGLLGNTEAFF
TRBD1	TRBV28	TRBJ1-1	CASITGVTTEAFF
TRBD1	TRBV30	TRBJ2-3	CAWSVGQGADTQYF
TRBD2	TRBV4-2	TRBJ2-3	CASSPGTSGPDTQYF
NA	TRBV4-2	TRBJ1-1	CASSPQGDWATEAFF
TRBD2	TRBV6-4	TRBJ2-1	CASSEVLAGNNEQFF
NA	TRBV5-1	TRBJ2-7	CASSPRLPLSYEQYF
NA	TRBV5-1	TRBJ2-5	CASSLEGLETQYF
NA	TRBV19	TRBJ1-1	CASSTTTNTEAFF
TRBD1	TRBV18	TRBJ1-2	CASSPRTGDDYGYTF
NA	TRBV30	TRBJ1-6	CAWNRQGNSPLHF
TRBD1	TRBV6-4	TRBJ2-2	CASSDSPGQGAGELFF
TRBD1	TRBV27	TRBJ2-5	CASSVGTGIYQETQYF
TRBD1	TRBV28	TRBJ2-7	CASRPRQGSYEQYF
NA	TRBV11-3	TRBJ1-3	CASSIPRGNTIYF
NA	TRBV14	TRBJ1-6	CASSPVYQGTLHF
TRBD2	TRBV18	TRBJ2-7	CASSGGGPAYEQYF
NA	TRBV2	TRBJ1-1	CASSEYQGTEAFF
TRBD1	TRBV6-4	TRBJ2-1	CASSGGTGGHEQFF
NA	TRBV18	TRBJ1-4	CASSPRDTDPNEKLFF
NA	TRBV7-2	TRBJ1-1	CASSLGTLGAGTEAFF
NA	TRBV20-1	TRBJ2-7	CSARRVEQYF
TRBD1	TRBV5-1	TRBJ1-2	CASSSMQGDNYGYTF
NA	TRBV5-1	TRBJ1-1	CASSLARGSMNTEAFF
NA	TRBV6-5	TRBJ2-2	CASLLLGEGPGELFF
NA	TRBV19	TRBJ1-5	CASSIDRANQPQHF
TRBD2	TRBV13	TRBJ2-1	CASSRLGSGNYNEQFF
TRBD2	TRBV29-1	TRBJ2-3	CSARGAPDTQYF
NA	TRBV12-5	TRBJ1-2	CASGLRGSTYGYTF
NA	TRBV30	TRBJ1-2	CAWSVPGDEGRTF
NA	TRBV30	TRBJ1-4	CAWSANEKLFF
TRBD2	TRBV4-2	TRBJ2-1	CASSKGLARDEQFF
NA	TRBV5-1	TRBJ1-5	CASSPGGAQPQHF
NA	TRBV18	TRBJ1-1	CASSPSPGIDTEAFF
NA	TRBV11-2	TRBJ2-7	CASSSPTRQLNEQYF
TRBD1	TRBV10-3	TRBJ1-5	CAANQDRGSQPQHF
TRBD1	TRBV5-1	TRBJ1-1	CASSEGQGGTEAFF
TRBD1	TRBV29-1	TRBJ2-1	CSVVTGSVDEQFF
NA	TRBV5-1	TRBJ2-7	CATLAQVTYEQYF
NA	TRBV30	TRBJ2-5	CACTTSNEETQYF
TRBD1	TRBV6-5	TRBJ1-4	CASRDRTTNEKLFF
NA	TRBV5-6	TRBJ2-7	CASSFLSGEKGYEQYF
NA	TRBV5-6	TRBJ2-7	CASSWGDSRGHF
NA	TRBV5-1	TRBJ2-5	CASSLMRQGLQETQYF
TRBD2	TRBV7-2	TRBJ2-7	CASSVTGGEQYF